This T cell receptor (beta chain) was identified in a study of T cells in Graves' hyperthyroidism and ophthalmopathy. This clonotype has a count of ten or more. Its target is not known. Active moderate-to-severe ophthalmopathy, Clinical Activity Score at least 3, NOSPECS at least 4, under 3 months' duration. Not enrolled were patients with uncontrolled infection, other autoimmune disease, pregnancy or lactation. For the diagnoses, clinical symptoms, serum thyroxine and TRAb, thyroid ultrasound and orbital computed tomography were used. Study-wide results and caveats: Most clonotypes expanded in the thyroid (above 0.001) were also present in blood.

Germline V gene sequence: CDR1 KGHDR, CDR2 SFDVKD. The CDR3 is 15 amino acids. The germline V and J ends were trimmed by 4 bases and 2 bases, with 13 bases remaining between them. RNA transcripts provided the source from which TCR beta CDR3 regions were amplified. An initial round of RT-PCR targeting the TCR CDR3 relied on the HTBI primer set. Each CDR3 protein is one row after TCRdb ran MiXCR on the multiplex PCR reads. The sample yields around 600,000 distinct CDR3 sequences, more than 13% seen once. The sequence came from a woman between 18 and 29 years old with Graves' ophthalmopathy. V is TRBV24-1 and J is TRBJ2-5; tentatively, D is TRBD1 or TRBD2 (5 bases each). Sequencing was done on a sample of blood. The CDR3 DNA reads as TGTGCCACCAGTGACCTGAGGGCAGGGCAAGAGACCCAGTACTTC. It yields the protein CATSDLRAGQETQYF.